This is a list of T cell receptor beta chains from one sample in a study of CD8 T cells in Susac syndrome. Each CDR3 protein is one row after TCRdb ran MiXCR on the immunoSEQ multiplex PCR reads. The table records a few hundred thousand distinct CDR3 sequences, about 95% of them present only once. What was sequenced was CD4+ T cells from PBMCs. These receptors all come from a human donor with multiple sclerosis. CDR3s include the opening cysteine and the closing phenylalanine or tryptophan. The order of the fields is V gene, J gene, clone size, D gene, CDR3 protein, CDR3 DNA. A D gene is named only where the DNA matches it firmly. Only part of the rows carry a size: once, few, many, or a class if the clone is expanded.

v_call: TRBV20-1; j_call: TRBJ2-1; clone_size: -; d_call: -; cdr3_aa: CSARHTSIGEQFF; cdr3_nt: TGCAGTGCTAGACATACTAGTATTGGTGAGCAGTTCTTC
v_call: TRBV6-5; j_call: TRBJ1-6; clone_size: -; d_call: -; cdr3_aa: CASSRTVYNSPLHF; cdr3_nt: TGTGCCAGCAGTCGGACAGTTTATAATTCACCCCTCCACTTT
v_call: TRBV20-1; j_call: TRBJ1-6; clone_size: -; d_call: -; cdr3_aa: CSARVGNSPLHF; cdr3_nt: TGCAGTGCTAGAGTTGGTAATTCACCCCTCCACTTT
v_call: TRBV29-1; j_call: TRBJ2-3; clone_size: -; d_call: TRBD1; cdr3_aa: CSVDLTGTTDTQYF; cdr3_nt: TGCAGCGTTGATTTGACAGGGACCACAGATACGCAGTATTTT
v_call: TRBV20-1; j_call: TRBJ2-1; clone_size: -; d_call: -; cdr3_aa: CSAREGRDEQFF; cdr3_nt: TGCAGTGCTAGGGAAGGGCGGGATGAGCAGTTCTTC
v_call: TRBV5-1; j_call: TRBJ2-3; clone_size: -; d_call: TRBD2; cdr3_aa: CASSEGLGSTDTQYF; cdr3_nt: TGCGCCAGCTCGGAGGGACTAGGGAGCACAGATACGCAGTATTTT
v_call: TRBV30; j_call: TRBJ2-5; clone_size: -; d_call: -; cdr3_aa: CAWSWGGAVETQYF; cdr3_nt: TGTGCCTGGAGTTGGGGGGGGGCGGTAGAGACCCAGTACTTC
v_call: TRBV20-1; j_call: TRBJ2-3; clone_size: -; d_call: TRBD1; cdr3_aa: CSARAGTGEDTQYF; cdr3_nt: TGCAGTGCTAGAGCCGGGACAGGCGAGGATACGCAGTATTTT
v_call: TRBV4-1; j_call: TRBJ2-1; clone_size: -; d_call: -; cdr3_aa: CASRGVGVAEQFF; cdr3_nt: TGCGCCAGCAGAGGGGTCGGAGTTGCTGAGCAGTTCTTC
v_call: TRBV20-1; j_call: TRBJ2-5; clone_size: -; d_call: TRBD2; cdr3_aa: CSAPPTSGEGETQYF; cdr3_nt: TGCAGTGCACCCCCGACTAGCGGGGAGGGGGAGACCCAGTACTTC
v_call: TRBV6-5; j_call: TRBJ2-5; clone_size: once; d_call: -; cdr3_aa: CASSYGGAKETQYF; cdr3_nt: TGTGCCAGCAGTTACGGGGGCGCTAAAGAGACCCAGTACTTC
v_call: TRBV29-1; j_call: TRBJ2-4; clone_size: -; d_call: -; cdr3_aa: CSVEFMRTAGGKNIQYF; cdr3_nt: TGCAGCGTTGAATTTATGAGGACCGCCGGAGGCAAAAACATTCAGTACTTC
v_call: TRBV7-9; j_call: TRBJ2-7; clone_size: -; d_call: TRBD1; cdr3_aa: CASGTGYYEQYF; cdr3_nt: TGTGCCAGCGGGACAGGGTACTACGAGCAGTACTTC
v_call: TRBV7-3; j_call: TRBJ2-1; clone_size: -; d_call: TRBD1; cdr3_aa: CASARDRGRNEQFF; cdr3_nt: TGTGCCAGCGCTCGGGACAGGGGGCGGAATGAGCAGTTCTTC
v_call: TRBV4-1; j_call: TRBJ1-5; clone_size: -; d_call: -; cdr3_aa: CASSQNGKQLGNQPQHF; cdr3_nt: TGCGCCAGCAGCCAAAATGGGAAACAGTTGGGCAATCAGCCCCAGCATTTT
v_call: TRBV30; j_call: TRBJ1-2; clone_size: -; d_call: -; cdr3_aa: CAWSSPGISNYGYTF; cdr3_nt: TGTGCCTGGAGTTCCCCCGGAATCTCTAACTATGGCTACACCTTC
v_call: TRBV20-1; j_call: TRBJ2-1; clone_size: -; d_call: TRBD2; cdr3_aa: CSAIGFRTSGGGWSEQFF; cdr3_nt: TGCAGTGCCATCGGATTTCGGACTAGCGGGGGAGGATGGAGTGAGCAGTTCTTC
v_call: TRBV5-1; j_call: TRBJ1-1; clone_size: -; d_call: TRBD1; cdr3_aa: CASSQGTENTEAFF; cdr3_nt: TGCGCCAGCAGCCAAGGGACAGAGAACACTGAAGCTTTCTTT
v_call: TRBV12-3/TRBV12-4; j_call: TRBJ2-3; clone_size: -; d_call: TRBD2; cdr3_aa: CASSPRAGPQDTQYF; cdr3_nt: TGTGCCAGCAGTCCTCGAGCGGGGCCTCAAGATACGCAGTATTTT
v_call: TRBV7-2; j_call: TRBJ2-2; clone_size: -; d_call: TRBD2; cdr3_aa: CASSDTRRAGGPNTGELFF; cdr3_nt: TGTGCCAGCAGCGACACCCGACGGGCGGGGGGGCCGAACACCGGGGAGCTGTTTTTT
v_call: TRBV7-9; j_call: TRBJ1-2; clone_size: -; d_call: -; cdr3_aa: CASSLTPGSSVYGYTF; cdr3_nt: TGTGCCAGCAGCTTAACCCCCGGCAGCAGCGTCTATGGCTACACCTTC
v_call: TRBV11-2; j_call: TRBJ2-5; clone_size: -; d_call: -; cdr3_aa: CASSFTGVQETQYF; cdr3_nt: TGTGCCAGCAGCTTCACCGGGGTACAAGAGACCCAGTACTTC
v_call: TRBV6-6; j_call: TRBJ2-5; clone_size: once; d_call: TRBD2; cdr3_aa: CASRLAGVETQYF; cdr3_nt: TGTGCCAGCAGACTAGCGGGGGTGGAGACCCAGTACTTC
v_call: TRBV12-3/TRBV12-4; j_call: TRBJ1-1; clone_size: -; d_call: -; cdr3_aa: CASSPRVNAEAFF; cdr3_nt: TGTGCCAGCAGCCCCAGGGTGAACGCTGAAGCTTTCTTT